A selection of T cell receptor beta chains follows, all from one sample in a study of cytomegalovirus exposure and HLA in healthy donors. Clones were sequenced by immunoSEQ multiplex PCR, and TCRdb holds only the in-frame ones, with some missing. The repertoire holds 140,000 to 150,000 clones, with over 65% as singletons. Source material: PBMCs. The receptors originated from a female donor in good health and CMV-seronegative. CDR3s include the opening cysteine and the closing phenylalanine or tryptophan. A D gene is named only where the DNA matches it firmly. For some rows the clone size is stated as once, few or many, or as a class when expanded; others skip it.

CDR3aa	abundance	v_gene	len	d_gene
CASSRGAIQYGSPLHF	NA	TRBV7-8	16	NA
CASSLAGTGIYGYPF	NA	TRBV5-1	15	TRBD1
CATRTSGSRGIQYF	NA	TRBV13	14	TRBD2
CASTLFTGEENGYTF	NA	TRBV6-1	15	TRBD1
CASSRRWRAQMDTQYF	NA	TRBV5-1	16	NA
CASSPGLAGVAYEQYF	once	TRBV18	16	TRBD2
CASSLGGGQTDTQYF	NA	TRBV7-6	15	NA
CAIRVLADTGELFF	NA	TRBV10-3	14	NA
CASSSIYTDTQYF	NA	TRBV7-2	13	NA
CSSSLASSGELFF	NA	TRBV7-9	13	NA
CASSLDPSGTDTQYF	NA	TRBV5-4	15	NA
CASSLAQGLNYGYTF	NA	TRBV5-1	15	NA
CASSEVGFLYNEQFF	NA	TRBV6-1	15	NA
CSSSILSYEQYF	NA	TRBV7-9	12	NA
CASSIRSYEQYF	NA	TRBV7-2	12	NA